The 5 T cell receptor beta chains below come from one sample, sequenced in a study of vaccination and CD4 T cells after COVID-19. These receptors' antigens are unknown. Described treatment: roughly 10-day PBMC culture with coronavirus spike peptide pools or control peptides (ViraFEST assay). The Oncomine TCR Beta short-read assay sequenced DNA from cultured CD4+ T cells. TCRdb independently ran MiXCR on the PCR reads; one entry per CDR3 protein. The sample records under 20,000 distinct CDR3 sequences, less than 50% being singletons. The sequencing here drew on CD4+ T cells from blood, cultured in vitro, taken before SARS-CoV-2 vaccination. Source of these receptors: a human donor who had recovered from COVID-19.

This chain connects TRBV7-9 to TRBJ1-2; no firm D call. The germline CDR1 and CDR2 sequences are SEHNR and FQNEAQ (reference sequence). Trimming pared 5 bases from V and 5 bases from J, leaving 12 bases between. The CDR3 sequence is 13 residues long. The CDR3 sequence: CASSLARDYGYTF. Here the CDR3 DNA reads TGTGCCAGCAGCCTCGCCCGGGATTATGGCTACACCTTC.

The V and J genes are TRBV25-1 and TRBJ1-1; TRBD1 aligns across 7 bases. The CDR3 has 14 amino acids. Germline V gives CDR1 MGHDK, CDR2 SYGVNS. V lost 6 bases and J lost 1; bases outside the gene matches: 5. As DNA, the CDR3 is TGTGCCAGCAGAAACACAGGGGAGAACACTGAAGCTTTCTTT. Encoded protein: CASRNTGENTEAFF.

The V and J genes are TRBV5-6 and TRBJ1-1; possible D gene TRBD1, 5 bases. The CDR3 covers 14 residues. Trimming took 3 bases from V and 1 from J, leaving 10 bases between them. Germline V gene data show CDR1 as SGHDT and CDR2 as YYEEEE. CDR3 bases: TGTGCCAGCAGCTGGGGGGGTGAGAACACTGAAGCTTTCTTT. This translates into CASSWGGENTEAFF.

This chain's CDR3 is CASRHSSGRAYNEQFF. Here the CDR3 DNA reads TGTGCCAGCAGGCATTCTAGCGGGAGGGCCTACAATGAGCAGTTCTTC. The V and J genes are TRBV27 and TRBJ2-1; 12 bases are shared with TRBD2. Trimming at V came to 6 bases and at J to 2 bases, leaving 5 bases not matched to a gene. Per germline, CDR1 MNHEY and CDR2 SMNVEV (reference sequence). This CDR3 is 16 amino acids long.

The CDR3 region is CASSYSRSGANVLTF. CDR3 DNA: TGTGCCAGCAGTTACTCGCGCTCTGGGGCCAACGTCCTGACTTTC. The chain uses TRBV6-2 or TRBV6-3 and TRBJ2-6; D gene ambiguous. The CDR3 has 15 amino acids. The germline V gene has CDR1 MNHEY and CDR2 SVGEGT. Trimming cost V 0 bases and J 0 bases, with 3 bases left between them.